Presented here are 22 T cell receptor beta chains from one specimen sequenced in a study of shared clonotypes between healthy human individuals (dated by TCRdb to between 2020 and 2021). Library preparation was by the immunoSEQ multiplex PCR assay. TCRdb obtained this table from immuneACCESS and retained in-frame rearrangements with V and J assigned. These tables miss some clones; where compared with another copy, unresolved V genes account for less than half of the shortfall, and the remainder is unexplained. Within this sample are around 1.1 million clones, with 77% of them counted one time only. Of the sample, 0.89% is held by the ten largest clones. Sequencing was done on a sample of memory CD4+ T cells from PBMCs. What this sample's cell subset or site label stands for: CD45RA-negative fraction. Receptor source: a man aged 18 to 35 in good health. Some clones in this sample may be carry-over from other donors' samples.

V gene TRBV2 combines with J gene TRBJ2-7; 10 nucleotides align to TRBD1. The J segment lost 10 bases and the V segment lost 5 bases, leaving 11 bases of the junction unmatched. Germline loops: CDR1 SNHLY, CDR2 FYNNEI. CDR3 length equals 14 residues. CDR3 in DNA: TGTGCCAGCAGTTCCGGGACAGGGGCCCCCGGTCAGTACTTC. Its protein is CASSSGTGAPGQYF.

This clone was found a few times. The chain's CDR3 is CASSYPSADTIYF. CDR3 sequence (DNA): TGTGCCAGCAGTTATCCCTCTGCGGACACCATATATTTT. The V call is TRBV6-6, the J call TRBJ1-3; no firm D call. The germline V gene has CDR1 MNHNY and CDR2 SVGAGI (reference sequence). V shed 3 bases and J shed 8 bases, with 11 bases lying between them. CDR3 length equals 13 residues.

V usage is TRBV5-6 and J usage is TRBJ2-5; 13 nucleotides agree with TRBD2. The V and J ends lost 3 bases and 2 bases, in that order; junction bases with no gene match: 7. Germline assignment: CDR1 SGHDT and CDR2 YYEEEE. The CDR3 is made up of 17 amino acids. CDR3 in DNA: TGTGCCAGCAGCTCAAGGACTAGCGGGAGCGGACAAGAGACCCAGTACTTC. It translates to CASSSRTSGSGQETQYF.

CDR3 DNA: TGTGCCAGCTCACCTCGAACCACAGAGACAGGCGGAAACACCATATATTTT. Amino acids: CASSPRTTETGGNTIYF. The chain uses TRBV18 and TRBJ1-3, with a possible D match to TRBD1 (6 bases). From germline, CDR1 is KGHSH and CDR2 LQKENI. V was clipped by 3 bases and J by 4 bases, with 19 bases between them. The CDR3 loop spans 17 amino acids. The whole variable domain, remainder taken from reference TRBV18 and TRBJ1-3, is NAGVMQNPRHLVRRRGQEARLRCSPMKGHSHVYWYRQLPEEGLKFMVYLQKENIIDESGMPKERFSAEFPKEGPSILRIQQVVRGDSAAYFCASSPRTTETGGNTIYFGEGSWLTVV.

The CDR3 nucleotides are TGTGCCAGTAGTATGGCCCTAGTGGAGACCCAGTACTTC. Protein: CASSMALVETQYF. The V gene is TRBV19, the J gene TRBJ2-5; no firm D call. This CDR3 is 13 amino acids long. With 3 bases removed from V and 5 bases from J, the gap between germline ends came to 10 bases. The germline CDR1 and CDR2 sequences are LNHDA and SQIVND (reference sequence).

V gene TRBV5-4 combines with J gene TRBJ2-1; D remains unclear. Germline lookup yields CDR1 SGHNT and CDR2 YYREEE (reference sequence). Trimming took 0 bases from V and 4 from J, leaving 8 bases between them. The CDR3 totals 14 residues. DNA of the CDR3: TGTGCCAGCAGCTTGGTAGGACGGTACAATGAGCAGTTCTTC. It specifies CASSLVGRYNEQFF. Based on the CDR3 plus reference TRBV5-4 and TRBJ2-1, the full variable domain is ETGVTQSPTHLIKTRGQQVTLRCSSQSGHNTVSWYQQALGQGPQFIFQYYREEENGRGNFPPRFSGLQFPNYSSELNVNALELDDSALYLCASSLVGRYNEQFFGPGTRLTVL.

This clone has just a few counts. The V gene is TRBV29-1, the J gene TRBJ2-2, with 7 bases identical to TRBD1. The V gene end was trimmed by 8 bases and the J gene end by 2 bases; junction bases not matched to a gene: 5. Germline-derived CDR1 and CDR2 are SQVTM and ANQGSEA. The CDR3 has 13 residues. CDR3 loop: CSINRGNTGELFF. The CDR3 DNA sequence: TGCAGCATAAACAGGGGAAACACCGGGGAGCTGTTTTTT.

The CDR3 is CASRYTTSGSVYEQYF. For the CDR3, the DNA is TGTGCCAGCAGATACACGACTAGCGGGAGTGTGTACGAGCAGTACTTC. The chain uses TRBV28 and TRBJ2-7; TRBD2 matches at 12 bases. The CDR3 spans 16 residues. V trimming: 6 bases; J trimming: 4 bases; junction bases outside the gene matches: 10. CDR1 is MDHEN and CDR2 is SYDVKM in the germline V gene.

V gene TRBV7-2 combines with J gene TRBJ1-2; 7 bases match TRBD1. V lost 1 base and J lost 8; bases outside the gene matches: 4. This CDR3 has 13 residues. Germline V gene lookup returns CDR1 SGHTA and CDR2 FQGNSA. As DNA, the CDR3 is TGTGCCAGCAGCTTAGACGGGACAGAAGGCTACACCTTC. It codes for CASSLDGTEGYTF.

This clone occurred many times. The genes are TRBV10-3 and TRBJ2-1; 8 nucleotides agree with TRBD2. The CDR3 is 17 amino acids. Germline trimming cut 3 bases from V and 0 bases from J; bases unmatched to any gene: 7. Germline values: CDR1 ENHRY, CDR2 SYGVKD. The chain's CDR3 is CAISDLRLASSYNEQFF. For the CDR3, the DNA is TGTGCCATCAGTGACCTAAGACTAGCGAGCTCCTACAATGAGCAGTTCTTC.

The chain uses TRBV19 and TRBJ1-5; 10 positions agree with TRBD1. J was trimmed by 4 bases and V by 8 bases; bases with no gene match: 2. Germline V gene data show CDR1 as LNHDA and CDR2 as SQIVND (reference sequence). The CDR3 extends over 13 amino acids. The CDR3 is CASEGQGNQPQHF. CDR3 DNA sequence: TGTGCCAGTGAGGGACAGGGGAATCAGCCCCAGCATTTT.

This sequence joins TRBV28 and TRBJ2-7; D possibly corresponds to TRBD2 (6 bases). The ends were cut back, 8 bases at V and 0 bases at J, with 14 bases in the middle. The germline V gene has CDR1 MDHEN and CDR2 SYDVKM. This CDR3 region has 14 residues. The CDR3 here is CASRRGGGSYEQYF. CDR3 sequence (DNA): TGTGCCAGCCGGCGTGGGGGAGGCTCCTACGAGCAGTACTTC.

The gene calls are TRBV5-1 and TRBJ2-3, with no clear D. V shed 0 bases and J shed 0 bases, with 8 bases lying between them. Germline V gives CDR1 SGHRS, CDR2 YFSETQ. There are 15 residues in the CDR3. The DNA of the CDR3 is TGCGCCAGCAGCTTGGGTGGGTCTAGCACAGATACGCAGTATTTT. Its protein is CASSLGGSSTDTQYF. Together with reference TRBV5-1 and TRBJ2-3, the CDR3 gives the full variable domain: KAGVTQTPRYLIKTRGQQVTLSCSPISGHRSVSWYQQTPGQGLQFLFEYFSETQRNKGNFPGRFSGRQFSNSRSEMNVSTLELGDSALYLCASSLGGSSTDTQYFGPGTRLTVL.

The V and J genes are TRBV28 and TRBJ2-7; either TRBD1 or TRBD2 may fit D (6 bases each). In germline, CDR1 is MDHEN, CDR2 SYDVKM. The length of the CDR3 is 13 residues. The ends were cut back, 11 bases at V and 8 bases at J, with 22 bases in the middle. The CDR3 DNA reads as TGTGCCGGAAGGGGGGACGGAGAAGGCAAGCAGTACTTC. It yields the protein CAGRGDGEGKQYF.

This clone was found once. The chain links TRBV7-6 to TRBJ2-7; D gene uncertain. The V end was cut by 2 bases, the J end by 1 base, with 12 bases between. This CDR3 spans 15 amino acids. Germline lookup yields CDR1 SGHVS and CDR2 FNYEAQ. In nucleotides, the CDR3 is TGTGCCAGCAGCTTACTAACGCAGGCGTCCTACGAGCAGTACTTC. Translation: CASSLLTQASYEQYF. The variable domain in full, with the rest retrieved from reference TRBV7-6 and TRBJ2-7, is GAGVSQSPRYKVTKRGQDVALRCDPISGHVSLYWYRQALGQGPEFLTYFNYEAQQDKSGLPNDRFSAERPEGSISTLTIQRTEQRDSAMYRCASSLLTQASYEQYFGPGTRLTVT.

The chain joins TRBV5-1 to TRBJ1-1; 7 nucleotides align to TRBD1. The germline CDR1 and CDR2 sequences are SGHRS and YFSETQ. The V gene end was trimmed by 4 bases and the J gene end by 0 bases; junction bases not matched to a gene: 6. This CDR3 comprises 15 residues. This CDR3 reads CASSTGASMNTEAFF. The CDR3, as DNA: TGCGCCAGCAGCACAGGGGCTTCAATGAACACTGAAGCTTTCTTT.

This clone came up once. CDR3 loop: CASSWGTSDGGRFPYEQYF. CDR3 nucleotide sequence: TGCGCCAGCAGCTGGGGGACTAGCGACGGGGGAAGATTCCCCTACGAGCAGTACTTC. The gene calls are TRBV5-1 and TRBJ2-7, with 10 positions matching TRBD2. The CDR3 covers 19 residues. Losses at the gene ends were 3 bases for V and 2 bases for J; bases not matched to a gene: 17. Per the germline V gene, CDR1 is SGHRS and CDR2 is YFSETQ.

This clone appeared a few times. This chain connects TRBV9 to TRBJ1-1; tentative D call: TRBD1 (6 bases). The CDR3 runs 15 residues. Per germline, CDR1 SGDLS and CDR2 YYNGEE. With 3 bases removed from V and 4 bases from J, the gap between germline ends came to 16 bases. This chain's CDR3 is CASSEEGRGGTEAFF. The CDR3 nucleotides read TGTGCCAGCAGCGAGGAGGGACGAGGGGGCACTGAAGCTTTCTTT.

The rearrangement joins TRBV5-1 to TRBJ2-2; D ambiguous. This CDR3 region has 13 residues. Looked up from germline, CDR1 is SGHRS and CDR2 is YFSETQ. The V and J ends lost 4 bases and 6 bases respectively, with 10 bases between them. The CDR3 is CASSVRVSGELFF. In nucleotides, the CDR3 is TGCGCCAGCAGCGTTAGGGTTTCCGGGGAGCTGTTTTTT. Supplemented by reference TRBV5-1 and TRBJ2-2, the full variable domain reads KAGVTQTPRYLIKTRGQQVTLSCSPISGHRSVSWYQQTPGQGLQFLFEYFSETQRNKGNFPGRFSGRQFSNSRSEMNVSTLELGDSALYLCASSVRVSGELFFGEGSRLTVL.

This chain connects TRBV27 to TRBJ2-5; TRBD1 is a possible D gene (6 bases). V shed 6 bases and J shed 2 bases, with 19 bases lying between them. Germline CDR1 MNHEY, CDR2 SMNVEV (reference sequence). The CDR3 runs to 16 residues. The CDR3 nucleotides are TGTGCCAGCAGCCCTATCCCCGGGACAAAACAAGAGACCCAGTACTTC. Translating gives CASSPIPGTKQETQYF.

The chain recombines TRBV6-4 with TRBJ2-5, with TRBD2 identical over 12 bases. Germline trimming cut 2 bases from V and 5 bases from J; bases unmatched to any gene: 6. The CDR3 has 16 residues. CDR1 is MRHNA, CDR2 SNTAGT, per germline. The CDR3 DNA reads as TGTGCCAGCAGTGACGAGGCTAGCGGGAGGGTTGAGACCCAGTACTTC. Amino acid sequence: CASSDEASGRVETQYF.

The chain has TRBV7-2 and TRBJ2-3; no reliable D call. V dropped 5 bases and J dropped 4 bases, with 10 bases sitting between them. CDR3 length: 13 amino acids. Per the germline V gene, CDR1 is SGHTA and CDR2 is FQGNSA. The CDR3 DNA follows: TGTGCCAGCAGCCCTAACCAGGCAGATACGCAGTATTTT. Translating gives CASSPNQADTQYF.